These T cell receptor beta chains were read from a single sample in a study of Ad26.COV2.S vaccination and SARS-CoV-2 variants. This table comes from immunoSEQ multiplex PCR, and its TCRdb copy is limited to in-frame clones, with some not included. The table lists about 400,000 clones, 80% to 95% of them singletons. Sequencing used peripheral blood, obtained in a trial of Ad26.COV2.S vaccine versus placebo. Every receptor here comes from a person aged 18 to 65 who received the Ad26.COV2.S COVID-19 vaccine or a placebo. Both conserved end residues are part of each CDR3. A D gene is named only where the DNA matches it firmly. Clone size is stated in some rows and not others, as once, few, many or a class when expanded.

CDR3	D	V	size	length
CASSSPPGQALYGYTF	NA	TRBV9	NA	16
CASSIPGSSYNEQFF	NA	TRBV19	NA	15
CASSFGGIYNEQFF	TRBD2	TRBV27	NA	14
CASSPGQVYAEAFF	NA	TRBV18	NA	14
CASSFFGGPNTGELFF	NA	TRBV7-2	once	16
CASSLYSTSYNEQFF	NA	TRBV5-4	NA	15
CASSSGRDDPVEQYF	TRBD2	TRBV6-6	NA	15
CASSHNRGGNYGYTF	TRBD1	TRBV7-8	NA	15
CASSTMTGNTGELFF	NA	TRBV18	once	15
CASRLQGDEQYF	TRBD1	TRBV28	NA	12
CASSTPRRGGYNEQFF	NA	TRBV28	NA	16
CASSPGDRLLYNSPLHF	TRBD1	TRBV11-2	once	17
CASSQDWVAGNEKLFF	NA	TRBV4-3	NA	16
CASNRDYNEQFF	NA	TRBV28	NA	12
CASSLRGGTYEQYF	TRBD2	TRBV5-6	NA	14
CASSVTAGGGPDTQYF	TRBD2	TRBV5-4	NA	16
CAARGYSYEQYF	NA	TRBV27	NA	12
CASSQFSPRAGSSYEQYF	NA	TRBV4-3	NA	18
CASSAGGSSDTSTDTQYF	NA	TRBV6-4	NA	18
CASSPGADRGETQYF	TRBD1	TRBV5-6	NA	15
CASSRTGDLGYGYTF	TRBD1	TRBV5-4	many	15
CASSLYGGLSNEQFF	NA	TRBV27	NA	15
CASSSGQIAYEQYF	TRBD1	TRBV7-9	NA	14
CASSSTPGQGRLEQYF	TRBD1	TRBV28	NA	16
CASSQDHGKVGYTF	NA	TRBV4-3	NA	14
CASSLSTVDTQYF	NA	TRBV7-9	NA	13
CASSLEGSFGVYGYTF	NA	TRBV5-6	NA	16
CASSLAIGSTDTQYF	NA	TRBV7-9	NA	15
CASSVSLAGRSYNEQFF	NA	TRBV9	NA	17
CASSLRNRENYGYTF	NA	TRBV13	NA	15
CAISGILNTEAFF	NA	TRBV10-3	NA	13
CASSLGSAGGRTDTQYF	TRBD2	TRBV5-4	NA	17
CASSWSWNTEAFF	NA	TRBV6-2/TRBV6-3	NA	13
CASSSYQTGGDGYTF	TRBD1	TRBV7-9	NA	15
CASSLAVDRGNYGYTF	TRBD1	TRBV5-5	once	16
CASSLGWGPVYNEQFF	NA	TRBV11-2	NA	16
CASSPLTPPRELFF	NA	TRBV5-1	NA	14
CASSLRTSGGPGRRQYF	TRBD2	TRBV3-1/TRBV3-2	NA	17
CASGTTGSGYNEQYF	NA	TRBV19	NA	15
CASSSTSGYTDTQYF	TRBD2	TRBV13	NA	15
CASGSGGAIHEQYF	TRBD2	TRBV27	NA	14
CAISEEDSEKLFF	NA	TRBV10-3	NA	13
CAWSFDSYGYTF	NA	TRBV30	NA	12
CASSLDPGQQETQYF	TRBD1	TRBV5-1	once	15
CASSLGPGAYNEQFF	NA	TRBV5-1	NA	15
CASSPTLLQGAISGANVLTF	TRBD1	TRBV4-1	NA	20
CASTLGGVAYNEQFF	TRBD2	TRBV28	NA	15
CANLPGQGAVRYEQYF	TRBD1	TRBV5-1	many	16
CAARAGGRGEQFF	TRBD2	TRBV30	NA	13
CASSQDRARGRDTQYF	NA	TRBV4-3	NA	16
CASRSGQETQYF	NA	TRBV2	NA	12
CATSRDMNRGGEQYF	TRBD1	TRBV15	NA	15
CASSLVPGHFPYGYTF	NA	TRBV2	NA	16
CARLYGYTF	NA	TRBV2	NA	9
CASSFGTGGAEKLFF	TRBD1	TRBV13	once	15